This entry describes one T cell receptor beta chain. The target antigen is unknown. Primers included in the PCR were 60 Vbeta and 13 Jbeta primers. Assay used: immunoSEQ multiplex PCR; TCRdb lists only in-frame clones, some missing. In the table there are around 200,000 clones, about 81% of which are singletons. The sample belongs to a study of cytomegalovirus exposure and HLA in healthy donors. General study points: Cytomegalovirus association was listed for under 200 TCR beta chains.

The sequencing input was PBMCs. The sequence was collected from a middle-aged man in good health and CMV-seropositive.

Written as DNA, the CDR3 is TGTGCCAGCAGCCCCCTCGACAGTGAAGCTTTCTTT. Translated: CASSPLDSEAFF. V gene TRBV11-3 combines with J gene TRBJ1-1; possibly TRBD1 for D (5 bases). The CDR3 length is 12 residues. Germline V gene lookup returns CDR1 SGHNT and CDR2 YENEEA. Trimming took 5 bases from V and 7 from J, leaving 11 bases between them.